The 27 T cell receptor beta chains presented below share a single source sample, sequenced in a study of blood T cells in healthy people across ages. A second 7 to 11 cycle PCR used barcoded and J-beta primers. TCRdb re-analysed the 5' RACE reads in MiXCR, keeping a single row per CDR3 protein. The sample lists over 1,500,000 distinct CDR3 sequences; about 39% were seen once. The sequenced material came from blood. The receptors stem from a human donor in good health.

Notes on this clonotype: An end of the junction differs from the germline gene, which may be a read error. The chain couples TRBV9 to TRBJ1-1; 7 bases are shared with TRBD1. Per germline, CDR1 SGDLS and CDR2 YYNGEE. This CDR3 has 14 amino acids. DNA of the CDR3: TGTGTCAGCAGCCCTTCAGGGGGGGACACTGAAGCTTTCTTT. This codes for CVSSPSGGDTEAFF.

The rearrangement links TRBV6-2 or TRBV6-3 to TRBJ2-5, with 7 bases aligning to TRBD1. The last part of the DNA fits TRBJ2-7 better; the J call may be wrong. The germline V gene encodes CDR1 MNHEY and CDR2 SVGEGT. The CDR3 spans 14 residues. The CDR3 protein is CASSYSLTGNEQYF. CDR3 sequence (DNA): TGTGCCAGCAGTTACTCCTTGACAGGGAACGAGCAGTACTTC.

This rearrangement joins TRBV20-1 to TRBJ1-6; weak D call: TRBD1 (6 bases). V shed 7 bases and J shed 16 bases, with 26 bases lying between them. The CDR3 contains 14 residues. Germline CDR1 reads DFQATT; CDR2 reads SNEGSKA (reference sequence). CDR3 sequence (DNA): TGCAGTGTGGCTGCGAGGCAGGGGCTGGGCTCTCTCCACTTT. It is translated as CSVAARQGLGSLHF.

Many counts were recorded for this clonotype. This chain uses TRBV29-1 with TRBJ2-1; 8 nucleotides agree with TRBD1. Germline V gene sequence: CDR1 SQVTM, CDR2 ANQGSEA. V shed 3 bases, J shed 8 bases, and the junction held 9 bases outside the gene matches. The CDR3 runs to 14 residues. CDR3 sequence reads: CSVDLGQGTDEQFF. The CDR3 region has the DNA TGCAGCGTTGACCTTGGACAGGGAACCGATGAGCAGTTCTTC.

This clonotype came up a few times. The chain couples TRBV7-2 to TRBJ2-1; 13 nucleotides line up with TRBD2. Germline V gene lookup returns CDR1 SGHTA and CDR2 FQGNSA. Trimming took 1 base from V and 8 from J; bases not matched to a gene: 8. The CDR3 length is 17 residues. CDR3 bases: TGTGCCAGCAGCTTAGAACTAGCGGGGGGGCCTGTCGATGAGCAGTTCTTC. This encodes CASSLELAGGPVDEQFF.

There are a few counts of this clonotype. The J gene is TRBJ2-7, the V gene TRBV7-2; TRBD1 matches 9 bases. Per the germline V gene, CDR1 is SGHTA and CDR2 is FQGNSA. V was pared by 5 bases and J by 5 bases, with 7 bases of the junction left unmatched. The CDR3 spans 14 residues. The CDR3 sequence: CASSNRDREDEQYF. The CDR3 DNA reads TGTGCCAGCAGCAACCGGGACAGGGAAGACGAGCAGTACTTC.

This clonotype was recorded a few times. As DNA, the CDR3 is TGCAGTGCTTCACAATACCGAAAGTTTGAAGCGGGGAGCACAGATACGCAGTATTTT. Translating gives CSASQYRKFEAGSTDTQYF. The J gene is TRBJ2-3, the V gene TRBV20-1; 7 nucleotides line up with TRBD2. Trimming took 5 bases from V and 0 from J; bases not matched to a gene: 20. In germline, CDR1 is DFQATT, CDR2 SNEGSKA (reference sequence). CDR3 length: 19 residues.

This clonotype has just a few counts. The chain has TRBV10-3 and TRBJ1-6; TRBD1 is a possible D gene (6 bases). This CDR3 is built from 15 residues. Germline V gene data show CDR1 as ENHRY and CDR2 as SYGVKD. Trimming removed 6 bases from V and 8 bases from J, with 17 bases in between. The CDR3 is CAIRVGDTGYSPLHF. The CDR3 nucleotides are TGTGCCATCAGGGTAGGGGACACGGGATATTCACCCCTCCACTTT.

Here the CDR3 DNA reads TGTGCCAGAGCAGCTCCCCAGGGACCCCACGAGCAGTACTTC. Protein: CARAAPQGPHEQYF. The chain links TRBV7-3 to TRBJ2-5; D tentatively reads TRBD1 or TRBD2 (5 bases each). The assigned J gene may be wrong: the sequence end matches TRBJ2-7 better. CDR3 length: 14 amino acids. CDR1 SGHTA and CDR2 FQGTGA come from the germline V gene.

Comment on this clonotype: One end of the junction does not line up with germline, which may come from a read error. V gene TRBV18 combines with J gene TRBJ2-7; 7 nucleotides line up with TRBD1. The germline V gene has CDR1 KGHSH and CDR2 LQKENI. There are 16 residues in the CDR3. In DNA form, the CDR3 reads TGTGCCCGCTCACAACGACAAACAGGGGTAGGCGACGAGCAGTACTTC. Translation gives CARSQRQTGVGDEQYF.

The CDR3 spells CASSSTKHTAGIYGYTF. The CDR3 DNA sequence: TGTGCCAGCAGCTCAACAAAACACACCGCGGGGATCTATGGCTACACCTTC. The chain joins TRBV7-9 to TRBJ1-2, with no clear D. The V and J ends lost 4 bases and 4 bases respectively, with 22 bases between them. Germline CDR1 SEHNR, CDR2 FQNEAQ (reference sequence). This CDR3 is built from 17 residues.

This clonotype was seen repeatedly, ten times or more. This chain links TRBV4-3 with TRBJ2-5; D remains unclear. V shed 0 bases and J shed 5 bases, with 7 bases lying between them. Germline V CDR1 and CDR2: LGHNA, YSLEER. This CDR3 is built from 13 residues. Here the CDR3 reads CASSQDLRETQYF. The CDR3 DNA reads as TGCGCCAGCAGCCAAGATCTTAGGGAGACCCAGTACTTC.

The chain has TRBV6-1 and TRBJ1-2; 7 bases line up with TRBD1. Germline-derived CDR1 and CDR2 are MNHNS and SASEGT. There are 15 residues in the CDR3. V shed 1 base, J shed 5 bases, and the junction held 7 bases outside the gene matches. The DNA of the CDR3 is TGTGCCAGCAGTGAAGGGGAGGGACAGACATATGGCTACACCTTC. Translation gives CASSEGEGQTYGYTF.

Comment on this clonotype: Compared with germline, one end of the junction differs, possibly owing to a read error. The genes are TRBV4-3 and TRBJ2-6, with D perhaps matching TRBD1 (5 bases). Per germline, CDR1 LGHNA and CDR2 YSLEER. This CDR3 comprises 14 residues. CDR3 region: CASSLLSGANVRTF. For the CDR3, the DNA is TGCGCCAGCAGCCTACTCTCTGGGGCCAACGTCCGGACTTTC.

This chain connects TRBV3-1 to TRBJ2-4; tentative D call: TRBD1 (6 bases). The J call is doubtful: the DNA matches TRBJ2-7 better. Germline loops: CDR1 LGHDT, CDR2 YNNKEL (reference sequence). The length of the CDR3 is 15 residues. Written as DNA, the CDR3 is TGTGCCAGCAGCCAAGATCTAGAGACAGGAGGCGAGCAGTACTTC. Residues: CASSQDLETGGEQYF.

The chain couples TRBV12-3 or TRBV12-4 to TRBJ1-2; tentatively, D is TRBD1 (5 bases). Trimming left V 4 bases short and J 3 bases short, with 12 bases between. The CDR3 spans 14 residues. CDR3 sequence (DNA): TGTGCCAGCAGTTGGGGGGGAACCGACTATGGCTACACCTTC. This gives the protein CASSWGGTDYGYTF.

The chain links TRBV7-2 to TRBJ1-2; D perhaps matches TRBD1 (6 bases). In germline, CDR1 is SGHTA, CDR2 FQGNSA. Between the trimmed V and J ends, which lost 7 bases and 6 bases, there was a span of 24 bases. The CDR3 is 16 residues long. CDR3 DNA: TGTGCCAGCACCCCAAATCACTCTGAAGGGGGGAATGGCTACACCTTC. Translating gives CASTPNHSEGGNGYTF.

This clonotype was picked up a small number of times. This chain connects TRBV7-3 to TRBJ2-3, with 11 positions matching TRBD2. Germline CDR1 reads SGHTA; CDR2 reads FQGTGA. CDR3 length: 16 amino acids. The V and J ends lost 6 bases and 5 bases, in that order; junction bases with no gene match: 10. Written as DNA, the CDR3 is TGTGCCAGCAGTATTAGCGGGGGGGCGTGGAAAGATACGCAGTATTTT. Encoded protein: CASSISGGAWKDTQYF.

The rearrangement uses TRBV28 and TRBJ1-2, with D possibly TRBD1 on 5 matching bases. Looked up from germline, CDR1 is MDHEN and CDR2 is SYDVKM. The CDR3 covers 14 residues. Trimming shortened V by 2 bases and J by 6 bases, and 13 bases separated the two germline ends. This CDR3 is CASSLQGTYHGYTF. The CDR3 DNA sequence: TGTGCCAGCAGTTTACAGGGCACCTACCATGGCTACACCTTC.

This clonotype was recorded at least ten times. The rearrangement joins TRBV7-6 to TRBJ1-4; D possibly corresponds to TRBD1 (5 bases). The germline V gene has CDR1 SGHVS and CDR2 FNYEAQ. This CDR3 has 14 amino acids. Deletions cut 3 bases from V and 6 bases from J, with 11 bases between. The CDR3 DNA reads as TGTGCCAGCAGCTTCGGGGCAGGTGATGAAAAACTGTTTTTT. Encoded protein: CASSFGAGDEKLFF. Variable domain in full (rest from reference TRBV7-6 and TRBJ1-4): GAGVSQSPRYKVTKRGQDVALRCDPISGHVSLYWYRQALGQGPEFLTYFNYEAQQDKSGLPNDRFSAERPEGSISTLTIQRTEQRDSAMYRCASSFGAGDEKLFFGSGTQLSVL.

This rearrangement joins TRBV7-3 to TRBJ1-5; 10 bases line up with TRBD1. This CDR3 contains 16 residues. Germline CDR1 reads SGHTA; CDR2 reads FQGTGA. Losses at the gene ends were 3 bases for V and 4 bases for J; bases not matched to a gene: 6. The CDR3 coding sequence is TGTGCCAGCAGCTTTGACAGGGGGCTGTTTAATCAGCCCCAGCATTTT. As protein: CASSFDRGLFNQPQHF.

The CDR3 region is CASSFQGEPATHEKLFF. The CDR3, as DNA: TGTGCCAGCAGTTTTCAAGGGGAGCCCGCGACACATGAAAAACTGTTTTTT. The chain couples TRBV12-3 or TRBV12-4 to TRBJ1-4; D perhaps matches TRBD1 (5 bases). The CDR3 extends over 17 amino acids. Trimming left V 3 bases short and J 6 bases short, with 20 bases between.

The genes are TRBV9 and TRBJ2-1, with D unresolved. V was pared by 6 bases and J by 2 bases, with 12 bases between. Germline CDR1 SGDLS, CDR2 YYNGEE. CDR3 length: 14 amino acids. The CDR3 loop reads CASTPAGPYNEQFF. DNA of the CDR3: TGTGCCAGCACCCCGGCCGGACCCTACAATGAGCAGTTCTTC.

This sequence joins TRBV20-1 and TRBJ2-1; TRBD2 agrees at 7 bases. CDR1 DFQATT and CDR2 SNEGSKA come from the germline V gene (reference sequence). Trimming took 6 bases from V and 8 from J; bases not matched to a gene: 7. The CDR3 has 12 amino acids. The CDR3: CSAGAGRDEQFF. The CDR3 region has the DNA TGCAGTGCAGGAGCGGGGAGGGATGAGCAGTTCTTC.

This chain joins TRBV9 and TRBJ2-7, with D possibly TRBD1 on 5 matching bases. This CDR3 is built from 14 residues. CDR1 is SGDLS and CDR2 is YYNGEE in the germline V gene. Trimming shortened V by 0 bases and J by 4 bases, and 11 bases separated the two germline ends. The CDR3, as DNA: TGTGCCAGCAGCGTAGGAGGTAGGGGATACGAGCAGTACTTC. Protein sequence: CASSVGGRGYEQYF.

The chain combines TRBV29-1 with TRBJ2-3, with 9 bases matching TRBD1. Germline CDR1 and CDR2: SQVTM and ANQGSEA. This CDR3 is 14 amino acids long. CDR3: CGYDRGLVTDTQYF. The CDR3 DNA reads as TGCGGCTATGACAGGGGGTTGGTCACAGATACGCAGTATTTT.

This chain uses TRBV12-3 or TRBV12-4 with TRBJ2-7; D gene uncertain. The length of the CDR3 is 14 residues. V was clipped by 4 bases and J by 3 bases, with 13 bases between them. In DNA, the CDR3 is TGTGCCAGCAGTTCCGTACGGAGATTCTACGAGCAGTACTTC. Amino acid sequence: CASSSVRRFYEQYF.